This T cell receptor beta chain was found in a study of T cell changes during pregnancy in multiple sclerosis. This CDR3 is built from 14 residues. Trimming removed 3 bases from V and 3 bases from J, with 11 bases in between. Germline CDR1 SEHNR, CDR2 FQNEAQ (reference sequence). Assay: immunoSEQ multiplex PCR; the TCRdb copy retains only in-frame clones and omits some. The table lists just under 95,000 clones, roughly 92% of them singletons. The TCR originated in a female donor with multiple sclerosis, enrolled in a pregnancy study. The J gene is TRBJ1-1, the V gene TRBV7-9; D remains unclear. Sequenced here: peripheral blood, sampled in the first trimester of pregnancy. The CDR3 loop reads CASSFGGRDTEAFF. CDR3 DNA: TGTGCCAGCAGCTTTGGCGGCCGGGACACTGAAGCTTTCTTT.